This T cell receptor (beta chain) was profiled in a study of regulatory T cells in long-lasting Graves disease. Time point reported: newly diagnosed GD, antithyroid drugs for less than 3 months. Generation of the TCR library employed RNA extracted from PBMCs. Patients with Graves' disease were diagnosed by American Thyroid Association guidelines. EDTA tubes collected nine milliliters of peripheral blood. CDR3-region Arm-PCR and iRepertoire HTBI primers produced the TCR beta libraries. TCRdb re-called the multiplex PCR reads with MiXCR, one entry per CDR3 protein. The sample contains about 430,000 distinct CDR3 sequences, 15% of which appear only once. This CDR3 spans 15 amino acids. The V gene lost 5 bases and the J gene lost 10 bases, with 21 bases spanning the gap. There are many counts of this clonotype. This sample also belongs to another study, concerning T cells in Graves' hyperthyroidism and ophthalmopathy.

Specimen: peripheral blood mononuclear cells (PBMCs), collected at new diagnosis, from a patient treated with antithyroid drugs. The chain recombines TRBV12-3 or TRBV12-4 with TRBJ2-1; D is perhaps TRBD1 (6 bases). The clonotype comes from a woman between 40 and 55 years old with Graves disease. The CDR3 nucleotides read TGTGCCAGCAGTGGTCGAGGGGGACCCCCCGAGGAGCAGTTCTTC. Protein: CASSGRGGPPEEQFF.